The next 2 T cell receptor beta chains were all read from a single sample in a study of T cells in Graves' hyperthyroidism and ophthalmopathy. What was amplified from RNA transcripts were TCR beta CDR3 regions. The study used the HTBI primer set for a first-round RT-PCR of the TCR CDR3. TCRdb independently ran MiXCR on the multiplex PCR reads; one entry per CDR3 protein. The repertoire holds some 550,000 distinct CDR3 sequences, with roughly a sixth as singletons. The sequencing sample was made of blood. These receptors were collected from a woman aged 40 to 49 with Graves' ophthalmopathy.

In this sample, this clonotype turned up many times. V gene TRBV2 combines with J gene TRBJ1-5; D is uncertain. This CDR3 comprises 15 residues. V shed 5 bases and J shed 0 bases, with 11 bases lying between them. CDR1 is SNHLY and CDR2 is FYNNEI in the germline V gene. The CDR3 loop is CASSKEMYSNQPQHF. DNA of the CDR3: TGTGCCAGCAGTAAGGAGATGTATAGCAATCAGCCCCAGCATTTT.

The chain links TRBV6-1 to TRBJ1-4; TRBD1 is a possible D gene (5 bases). Germline CDR1 reads MNHNS; CDR2 reads SASEGT. This CDR3 is built from 13 residues. V shed 6 bases and J shed 8 bases, with 13 bases lying between them. CDR3 nucleotide sequence: TGTGCCAGCAGGATGCAGGGTGGCGAAAAACTGTTTTTT. This codes for CASRMQGGEKLFF.